Detailed here is one T cell receptor (beta chain). The V gene lost 5 bases and the J gene lost 2 bases, with 8 bases spanning the gap. This CDR3 has 13 residues. Germline V gene data show CDR1 as SGHTA and CDR2 as FQGTGA. This entry belongs to a study of blood T cell repertoires in COVID-19. Overall study: COVID-19 samples, acute and convalescent, were from the United States, Italy and Spain. The cDNA or gDNA used as material had been derived from T cells, B-cell-depleted T cells, or PBMCs.

Original data processing: Amplification of reference gene primers provided the estimated nucleated cell counts. The method was immunoSEQ multiplex PCR; TCRdb's version includes in-frame clones alone and lacks a portion of them. That table is the source of V, J and clone size, and D and trimming were worked out from the DNA. The sample includes under 100,000 clones, 82% seen only once; the top ten take more than 9%. This TCR was recovered from a man aged 60 to 75 with acute or convalescent COVID-19. This chain joins TRBV7-3 and TRBJ2-3; D gene uncertain. Sequencing was done on a sample of peripheral blood. The CDR3 DNA reads as TGTGCCAGCAGCCCTCGTCCCACAGATACGCAGTATTTT. Translating it yields CASSPRPTDTQYF.